The 14 T cell receptor beta chains below come from one sample, sequenced in a study of lymphopenia after photon versus proton radiotherapy. The table came from immunoSEQ multiplex PCR; TCRdb's copy has only in-frame clones and leaves some out. The sample carries roughly 30,000 clones, 87% recorded once. This sample comprised peripheral blood, obtained from a patient treated with proton-based radiotherapy. The receptors originated from an older woman with cholangiocarcinoma. Some clones in this sample may be carry-over from other donors' samples.

V is TRBV5-4 and J is TRBJ1-4; TRBD1 aligns across 10 bases. The CDR3 runs 14 residues. Unmatched junction bases numbered 2, after V lost 2 bases and J lost 7 bases. The germline CDR1 and CDR2 sequences are SGHNT and YYREEE (reference sequence). In DNA, the CDR3 is TGTGCCAGCAGCTTCGGACAGGGGGTTGAAAAACTGTTTTTT. It translates to CASSFGQGVEKLFF.

The CDR3 reads CASSPPGNPFEKLFF. DNA for the CDR3: TGTGCCAGCTCACCACCAGGGAACCCATTTGAAAAACTGTTTTTT. This chain uses TRBV18 with TRBJ1-4; D is ambiguous. V lost 0 bases and J 7 bases, leaving 12 bases between the germline ends. This CDR3 comprises 15 residues. Germline V gives CDR1 KGHSH, CDR2 LQKENI.

This clone was seen a single time. The chain employs TRBV19 and TRBJ2-3, with 13 bases that match TRBD2. The germline V gene encodes CDR1 LNHDA and CDR2 SQIVND (reference sequence). V was clipped by 5 bases and J by 10 bases; unmatched bases: 12. The CDR3 runs 16 residues. Here the CDR3 DNA reads TGTGCCAGTAGTGGACTAGCGGGAGAGAGAAGTTCGTCGCAGTATTTT. Its protein is CASSGLAGERSSSQYF.

V and J are TRBV6-5 and TRBJ2-1; possibly TRBD2 for D (6 bases). This CDR3 has 14 residues. The V end lost 4 bases, the J end lost 7 bases, and 14 bases lay between the germline ends. Germline V gives CDR1 MNHEY, CDR2 SVGAGI. Written as DNA, the CDR3 is TGTGCCAGCAGTTTTGGGCGGGGTGAAAATGAGCAGTTCTTC. It specifies CASSFGRGENEQFF.

J is TRBJ1-2 and V is TRBV5-4, with a weak D call TRBD1 (5 bases). The length of the CDR3 is 14 residues. Germline-derived CDR1 and CDR2 are SGHNT and YYREEE (reference sequence). With 2 bases removed from V and 3 bases from J, the gap between germline ends came to 11 bases. The CDR3 reads CASSFMGEDYGYTF. The CDR3, as DNA: TGTGCCAGCAGCTTCATGGGGGAAGACTATGGCTACACCTTC.

This clone was observed once. This sequence joins TRBV5-1 and TRBJ2-1, with D uncertain. The CDR3 sequence is 11 residues long. With 4 bases removed from V and 5 bases from J, the gap between germline ends came to 4 bases. Germline CDR1 SGHRS, CDR2 YFSETQ. For the CDR3, the DNA is TGCGCCAGCAGCGGTCACAATGAGCAGTTCTTC. Protein: CASSGHNEQFF.

This clone was seen a handful of times. This rearrangement joins TRBV19 to TRBJ1-5, with D unclear. This CDR3 has 15 amino acids. Trimming removed 1 base at V and 3 bases at J, with 10 bases between. The germline V gene encodes CDR1 LNHDA and CDR2 SQIVND (reference sequence). This chain's CDR3 is CASSIGTGPNQPQHF. The CDR3 DNA is TGTGCCAGTAGTATAGGGACGGGCCCCAATCAGCCCCAGCATTTT. Full variable domain (remainder filled in from reference TRBV19 and TRBJ1-5): DGGITQSPKYLFRKEGQNVTLSCEQNLNHDAMYWYRQDPGQGLRLIYYSQIVNDFQKGDIAEGYSVSREKKESFPLTVTSAQKNPTAFYLCASSIGTGPNQPQHFGDGTRLSIL.

The chain links TRBV7-2 to TRBJ1-2; TRBD1 might be the D (6 bases). V lost 5 bases to trimming and J lost 8 bases, with 18 bases between them. The CDR3 runs 14 residues. Germline CDR1 is SGHTA and CDR2 is FQGNSA. CDR3 coding DNA: TGTGCCAGCAGCCCCGCGGGGGGGGCCCGGGGCTACACCTTC. It yields the protein CASSPAGGARGYTF.

V gene TRBV7-8 combines with J gene TRBJ2-5; weak D call: TRBD2 (7 bases). Germline CDR1 is SGHVS and CDR2 is FQNEAQ. The CDR3 extends over 14 amino acids. Trimming removed 4 bases at V and 5 bases at J, with 14 bases between. This CDR3 is CASSSWTAGETQYF. CDR3 DNA: TGTGCCAGCAGCTCCTGGACAGCGGGGGAGACCCAGTACTTC. Variable domain in full (rest from reference TRBV7-8 and TRBJ2-5): GAGVSQSPRYKVAKRGQDVALRCDPISGHVSLFWYQQALGQGPEFLTYFQNEAQLDKSGLPSDRFFAERPEGSVSTLKIQRTQQEDSAVYLCASSSWTAGETQYFGPGTRLLVL.

The chain has TRBV18 and TRBJ1-4; no definite D call. The CDR3 is 13 residues long. Deletions cut 6 bases from V and 3 bases from J, with 8 bases between. Germline V gene lookup returns CDR1 KGHSH and CDR2 LQKENI. In nucleotides, the CDR3 is TGTGCCAGCTCGACGAGGGCTAATGAAAAACTGTTTTTT. As protein: CASSTRANEKLFF.

This clone was counted once. V and J are TRBV5-4 and TRBJ2-1; TRBD2 matches 13 bases. The ends lost 3 bases at V and 2 bases at J; junction bases unmatched: 2. The CDR3 consists of 16 residues. CDR1 and CDR2 (germline): SGHNT, YYREEE (reference sequence). CDR3 amino acids: CASSYGLAGAYNEQFF. The CDR3 coding sequence is TGTGCCAGCAGCTACGGACTAGCGGGAGCCTACAATGAGCAGTTCTTC. Variable domain in full (rest from reference TRBV5-4 and TRBJ2-1): ETGVTQSPTHLIKTRGQQVTLRCSSQSGHNTVSWYQQALGQGPQFIFQYYREEENGRGNFPPRFSGLQFPNYSSELNVNALELDDSALYLCASSYGLAGAYNEQFFGPGTRLTVL.

This clone appeared once. The genes are TRBV7-9 and TRBJ2-1; 10 nucleotides align to TRBD2. The CDR3 runs to 13 residues. J lost 9 bases, V lost 10 bases, and 9 bases had no gene match. Germline V gene sequence: CDR1 SEHNR, CDR2 FQNEAQ (reference sequence). CDR3 coding DNA: TGTGCCACGATGATCAGCGGGGGGGTTGAGCAGTTCTTC. Translating gives CATMISGGVEQFF.

In DNA, the CDR3 is TGTGCCAGCTCACCAAGGGGACAGGGGGCAGGACAGCCCCAGCATTTT. This codes for CASSPRGQGAGQPQHF. V usage is TRBV18 and J usage is TRBJ1-5; 12 bases match TRBD1. The V and J ends lost 2 bases and 7 bases, in that order; junction bases with no gene match: 6. Germline assignment: CDR1 KGHSH and CDR2 LQKENI. This CDR3 is 16 amino acids long.

The chain has TRBV27 and TRBJ1-6; no clear D gene. Germline V gives CDR1 MNHEY, CDR2 SMNVEV (reference sequence). The CDR3 has 13 amino acids. V lost 4 bases, J lost 6 bases, and 7 bases lay in between. CDR3 in DNA: TGTGCCAGCAGTTCGGCGGGTAATTCACCCCTCCACTTT. Residues: CASSSAGNSPLHF.